The 13 T cell receptor beta chains in this list originate from one sample, sequenced in a study of CXCR3-negative and CXCR3-positive naive CD8 T cells. Through 5' RACE with UMI labels, the TRB cDNA libraries were prepared. After re-calling the 5' RACE reads, TCRdb lists one entry per CDR3 protein, DNA absent. The data show some 130,000 distinct CDR3 sequences, and the top ten clones hold nearly 0.5%. Sequencing was performed on naive CXCR3- CD8+ T cells from blood. Subset here: CD45RO-CCR7+CD27+CD95- naive CD8+ T cells lacking CXCR3 (TNR3-). These receptors were obtained from a human donor in good health. Some clones in this sample may be carry-over from other donors' samples.

This chain links TRBV5-5 with TRBJ1-5; checking the TCRdb D call of TRBD1 is not possible without DNA. Germline V lookup: CDR1 SGHKS, CDR2 YYEKEE (reference sequence). The CDR3 is made up of 13 amino acids. The CDR3 spells CASSLLGEQPQHF.

The chain combines TRBV5-1 with TRBJ2-7. Germline V lookup: CDR1 SGHRS, CDR2 YFSETQ. This CDR3 spans 13 amino acids. Here the CDR3 reads CASSLGAAYEQYF.

The chain uses TRBV15 and TRBJ2-3; TCRdb reports TRBD1, a call that lacks DNA to check it against. The CDR3 sequence is 14 residues long. Germline V gives CDR1 LNHNV, CDR2 YYDKDF (reference sequence). The chain's CDR3 is CATSRARGGDTQYF. Supplemented by reference TRBV15 and TRBJ2-3, the full variable domain reads DAMVIQNPRYQVTQFGKPVTLSCSQTLNHNVMYWYQQKSSQAPKLLFHYYDKDFNNEADTPDNFQSRRPNTSFCFLDIRSPGLGDTAMYLCATSRARGGDTQYFGPGTRLTVL.

The chain recombines TRBV10-2 with TRBJ2-1. CDR1 and CDR2 (germline): WSHSY, SAAADI. The CDR3 consists of 14 residues. The CDR3 sequence is CASSESTSYNEQFF.

This chain joins TRBV25-1 and TRBJ2-5; TCRdb outputs TRBD1, but without DNA this stays unchecked. The germline V gene encodes CDR1 MGHDK and CDR2 SYGVNS. The CDR3 is made up of 11 amino acids. The CDR3: CASSPGETQYF.

The chain recombines TRBV28 with TRBJ2-7; without DNA, the TCRdb call of TRBD1 cannot be checked. CDR3 length: 13 amino acids. In germline, CDR1 is MDHEN, CDR2 SYDVKM. CDR3 in amino acids: CASSLFRGYEQYF.

V gene TRBV4-3 combines with J gene TRBJ2-1; the D call from TCRdb, TRBD1, cannot be confirmed without DNA. Germline-derived CDR1 and CDR2 are LGHNA and YSLEER. This CDR3 comprises 15 residues. CDR3 in amino acids: CASSPTARGLNEQFF.

V and J are TRBV3-1 and TRBJ1-3; there is no DNA to check the TCRdb D call of TRBD1. The germline V gene encodes CDR1 LGHDT and CDR2 YNNKEL (reference sequence). There are 18 residues in the CDR3. Here the CDR3 reads CASSQDLPTRQTGNTIYF.

This chain links TRBV29-1 with TRBJ1-2. The CDR3 spans 14 residues. The germline V gene has CDR1 SQVTM and CDR2 ANQGSEA. The CDR3 spells CSVDSYRTNYGHTF.

This chain connects TRBV28 to TRBJ2-5; the TRBD1 assignment by TCRdb is unverifiable without DNA. Germline-derived CDR1 and CDR2 are MDHEN and SYDVKM. The CDR3 has 16 amino acids. The CDR3 is CASSLAPQGAGETQYF.

The chain links TRBV13 to TRBJ2-6. Germline CDR1 PRHDT, CDR2 FYEKMQ (reference sequence). This CDR3 is 16 amino acids long. This chain's CDR3 is CASSLWRDSGANVLTF.

The chain couples TRBV29-1 to TRBJ2-1. Germline lookup yields CDR1 SQVTM and CDR2 ANQGSEA. CDR3 length: 14 amino acids. The CDR3 region is CSVSSGGPHNEQFF.

The chain links TRBV11-2 to TRBJ2-1; the TCRdb call, TRBD2, lacks DNA for checking. Germline-derived CDR1 and CDR2 are SGHAT and FQNNGV. This CDR3 comprises 15 residues. The CDR3 loop reads CASSLQRDGDNEQFF. The entire variable domain, with the rest obtained from reference TRBV11-2 and TRBJ2-1, is as follows: EAGVAQSPRYKIIEKRQSVAFWCNPISGHATLYWYQQILGQGPKLLIQFQNNGVVDDSQLPKDRFSAERLKGVDSTLKIQPAKLEDSAVYLCASSLQRDGDNEQFFGPGTRLTVL.